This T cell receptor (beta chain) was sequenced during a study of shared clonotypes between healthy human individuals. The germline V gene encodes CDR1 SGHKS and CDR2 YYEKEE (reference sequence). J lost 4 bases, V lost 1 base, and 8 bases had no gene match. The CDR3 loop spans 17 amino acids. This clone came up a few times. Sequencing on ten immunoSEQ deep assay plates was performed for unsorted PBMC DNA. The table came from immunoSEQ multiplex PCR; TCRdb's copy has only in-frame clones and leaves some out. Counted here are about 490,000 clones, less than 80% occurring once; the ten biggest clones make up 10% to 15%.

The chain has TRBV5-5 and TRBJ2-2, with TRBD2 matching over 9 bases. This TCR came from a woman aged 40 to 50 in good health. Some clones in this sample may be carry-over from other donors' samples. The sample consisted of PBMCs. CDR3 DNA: TGTGCCAGCAGCTTGAGGCGGGTAGCGGGAGTCACCGGGGAGCTGTTTTTT. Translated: CASSLRRVAGVTGELFF.